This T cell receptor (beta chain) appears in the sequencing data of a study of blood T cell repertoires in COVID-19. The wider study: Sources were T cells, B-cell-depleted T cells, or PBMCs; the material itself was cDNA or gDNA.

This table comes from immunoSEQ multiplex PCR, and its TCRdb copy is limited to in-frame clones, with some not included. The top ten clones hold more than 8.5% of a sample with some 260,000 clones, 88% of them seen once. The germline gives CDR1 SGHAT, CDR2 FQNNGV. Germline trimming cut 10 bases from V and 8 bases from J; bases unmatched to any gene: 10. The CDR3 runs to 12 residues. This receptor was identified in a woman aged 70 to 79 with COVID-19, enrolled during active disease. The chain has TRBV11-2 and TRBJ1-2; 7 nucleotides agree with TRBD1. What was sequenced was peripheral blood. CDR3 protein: CATLRQGQGYTF. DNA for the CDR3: TGTGCCACCCTACGACAGGGTCAAGGCTACACCTTC. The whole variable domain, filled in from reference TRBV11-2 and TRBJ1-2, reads EAGVAQSPRYKIIEKRQSVAFWCNPISGHATLYWYQQILGQGPKLLIQFQNNGVVDDSQLPKDRFSAERLKGVDSTLKIQPAKLEDSAVYLCATLRQGQGYTFGSGTRLTVV.